A selection of T cell receptor beta chains follows, all from one sample in a study of shared clonotypes between healthy human individuals. Clones were sequenced by immunoSEQ multiplex PCR, and TCRdb holds only the in-frame ones, with some missing. Found here are roughly 480,000 clones, 79% of them singletons; the top ten hold about an eighth. Sequenced: PBMCs. Source of these receptors: a woman aged 40 to 50 in good health. Some clones in this sample may be carry-over from other donors' samples. Each CDR3 is given with its conserved first and last residue. Each record gives: D gene, J gene, V gene, clone size, CDR3 DNA, CDR3 protein. The D gene is left open where the match is weak. Rows may omit the clone size; those that give it use once, few, many or a size class.

D gene: TRBD2; J gene: TRBJ2-7; V gene: TRBV28; clone size: -; CDR3 DNA: TGTGCCAGCAGTCGTAGCGGGCGAGCCTACGAGCAGTACTTC; CDR3 protein: CASSRSGRAYEQYF
D gene: -; J gene: TRBJ2-1; V gene: TRBV7-2; clone size: -; CDR3 DNA: TGTGCCAGCAGCCGCGAGATGGGGGGTGGCCTCAATGAGCAGTTCTTC; CDR3 protein: CASSREMGGGLNEQFF
D gene: -; J gene: TRBJ1-1; V gene: TRBV7-9; clone size: -; CDR3 DNA: TGTGCCAGCAGCTCACAGGGGAACACTGAAGCTTTCTTT; CDR3 protein: CASSSQGNTEAFF
D gene: TRBD1; J gene: TRBJ2-7; V gene: TRBV7-3; clone size: -; CDR3 DNA: TGTGCCAGCAGCCCCTCAGGGGGTTACGAGCAGTACTTC; CDR3 protein: CASSPSGGYEQYF
D gene: -; J gene: TRBJ2-7; V gene: TRBV4-3; clone size: -; CDR3 DNA: TGCGCCAGCAGCCAAGGCCATCCTAGCTCCTACGAGCAGTACTTC; CDR3 protein: CASSQGHPSSYEQYF
D gene: TRBD2; J gene: TRBJ2-5; V gene: TRBV4-2; clone size: -; CDR3 DNA: TGTGCCAGCAGCCAAGGGATTACGGGAGGGTCCCAAGAGACCCAGTACTTC; CDR3 protein: CASSQGITGGSQETQYF
D gene: TRBD1; J gene: TRBJ1-6; V gene: TRBV4-3; clone size: -; CDR3 DNA: TGCGCCAGCAGCCAAATAGACAGGGGTCCCCTTTCACCCCTCCACTTT; CDR3 protein: CASSQIDRGPLSPLHF
D gene: -; J gene: TRBJ2-5; V gene: TRBV29-1; clone size: -; CDR3 DNA: TGCAGCGCCCACCCTGGGGGTCTGGAGACCCAGTACTTC; CDR3 protein: CSAHPGGLETQYF
D gene: TRBD2; J gene: TRBJ2-1; V gene: TRBV29-1; clone size: -; CDR3 DNA: TGCAGCGTTAGTCCTAGCGGGCGATACAATGAGCAGTTCTTC; CDR3 protein: CSVSPSGRYNEQFF
D gene: -; J gene: TRBJ2-7; V gene: TRBV9; clone size: once; CDR3 DNA: TGTGCCAGCAGCGTAGCCGGTACGCTCGAGCAGTACTTC; CDR3 protein: CASSVAGTLEQYF
D gene: TRBD1; J gene: TRBJ1-1; V gene: TRBV6-5; clone size: many; CDR3 DNA: TGTGCCAGCAGTTCCACCTCCGGGACAGGGGGCCTGGTGGCTTTCTTT; CDR3 protein: CASSSTSGTGGLVAFF
D gene: -; J gene: TRBJ1-1; V gene: TRBV6-6; clone size: -; CDR3 DNA: TGTGCCAGCAGTTACTCGGGGCGCTCGGACTCTGAAGCTTTCTTT; CDR3 protein: CASSYSGRSDSEAFF
D gene: -; J gene: TRBJ2-2; V gene: TRBV18; clone size: -; CDR3 DNA: TGTGCCAGCTCGACGGGGGGCGCGGACACCGGGGAGCTGTTTTTT; CDR3 protein: CASSTGGADTGELFF
D gene: -; J gene: TRBJ2-3; V gene: TRBV6-1; clone size: -; CDR3 DNA: TGTGCCAGCAAACGGGGCGGTATAACAGATACGCAGTATTTT; CDR3 protein: CASKRGGITDTQYF
D gene: -; J gene: TRBJ2-1; V gene: TRBV5-1; clone size: -; CDR3 DNA: TGCGCCAGCAGCTTGGGACCCCCCAGAAAGGATGAGCAGTTCTTC; CDR3 protein: CASSLGPPRKDEQFF
D gene: -; J gene: TRBJ2-5; V gene: TRBV4-2; clone size: -; CDR3 DNA: TGTGCCAGCAGCTTAGCGATCGAGACCCAGTACTTC; CDR3 protein: CASSLAIETQYF
D gene: -; J gene: TRBJ2-2; V gene: TRBV7-2; clone size: -; CDR3 DNA: TGTGCCAGCAGCTTACTGCGGGACAGCGGGGAGCTGTTTTTT; CDR3 protein: CASSLLRDSGELFF
D gene: -; J gene: TRBJ1-5; V gene: TRBV2; clone size: -; CDR3 DNA: TGTGCCAGCAGTGGGGGTTATAGCAATCAGCCCCAGCATTTT; CDR3 protein: CASSGGYSNQPQHF
D gene: TRBD2; J gene: TRBJ2-3; V gene: TRBV27; clone size: -; CDR3 DNA: TGTGCCAGCAGGCCGGACGTCCGGGGGGTGGGTACGCAGTATTTT; CDR3 protein: CASRPDVRGVGTQYF
D gene: -; J gene: TRBJ1-1; V gene: TRBV4-1; clone size: few; CDR3 DNA: TGCGCCAGCAGCCAGGGTATCGTGAACACTGAAGCTTTCTTT; CDR3 protein: CASSQGIVNTEAFF
D gene: -; J gene: TRBJ2-7; V gene: TRBV18; clone size: -; CDR3 DNA: TGTGCCAGCTCACCAATCCGACAGACCTACGAGCAGTACTTC; CDR3 protein: CASSPIRQTYEQYF
D gene: -; J gene: TRBJ2-2; V gene: TRBV7-2; clone size: -; CDR3 DNA: TGTGCCAGCAGCTTAGGTAGGCTGCACACCGGGGAGCTGTTTTTT; CDR3 protein: CASSLGRLHTGELFF
D gene: -; J gene: TRBJ2-1; V gene: TRBV9; clone size: -; CDR3 DNA: TGTGCCAGCAGCGTAGATATTCATACAAATGAGCAGTTCTTC; CDR3 protein: CASSVDIHTNEQFF
D gene: -; J gene: TRBJ2-3; V gene: TRBV25-1; clone size: -; CDR3 DNA: TGTGCCAGCAGTGAATTGACGGTGAAAGATACGCAGTATTTT; CDR3 protein: CASSELTVKDTQYF
D gene: TRBD2; J gene: TRBJ2-7; V gene: TRBV19; clone size: -; CDR3 DNA: TGTGCCAGTAGTATAGGTCACCCGGCTAGCGGTACCTACGAGCAGTACTTC; CDR3 protein: CASSIGHPASGTYEQYF
D gene: -; J gene: TRBJ1-5; V gene: TRBV19; clone size: -; CDR3 DNA: TGTGCCAGTACAGGGGGCAATCAGCCCCAGCATTTT; CDR3 protein: CASTGGNQPQHF
D gene: TRBD2; J gene: TRBJ2-2; V gene: TRBV5-1; clone size: few; CDR3 DNA: TGCGCCAGCAGCCCGGGACTAGCGGGCGGGAACACCGGGGAGCTGTTTTTT; CDR3 protein: CASSPGLAGGNTGELFF
D gene: -; J gene: TRBJ2-1; V gene: TRBV28; clone size: once; CDR3 DNA: TGTGCCAGCAGTTTCGGTGGGTTGTACAATGAGCAGTTCTTC; CDR3 protein: CASSFGGLYNEQFF
D gene: -; J gene: TRBJ2-1; V gene: TRBV9; clone size: -; CDR3 DNA: TGTGCCAGCAGCGTAGAGGGCCGCTCCTACAATGAGCAGTTCTTC; CDR3 protein: CASSVEGRSYNEQFF
D gene: -; J gene: TRBJ2-7; V gene: TRBV7-9; clone size: -; CDR3 DNA: TGTGCCAGCAGCTTAGTGGTAGGTGGGCCCGGTTTGGGCGAGCAGTACTTC; CDR3 protein: CASSLVVGGPGLGEQYF
D gene: -; J gene: TRBJ1-1; V gene: TRBV28; clone size: -; CDR3 DNA: TGTGCCAGCAGTTTCTTACGGAACACTGAAGCTTTCTTT; CDR3 protein: CASSFLRNTEAFF
D gene: TRBD1; J gene: TRBJ1-1; V gene: TRBV6-4; clone size: -; CDR3 DNA: TGTGCCAGCAAGCCGGGACAGGCGAGCACTGAAGCTTTCTTT; CDR3 protein: CASKPGQASTEAFF
D gene: -; J gene: TRBJ1-1; V gene: TRBV29-1; clone size: -; CDR3 DNA: TGCAGCGCCTGGGGGGGGGACACTGAAGCTTTCTTT; CDR3 protein: CSAWGGDTEAFF
D gene: -; J gene: TRBJ1-5; V gene: TRBV5-6; clone size: few; CDR3 DNA: TGTGCCAGCAGCACCAGTCGACAGGGCAATCAGCCCCAGCATTTT; CDR3 protein: CASSTSRQGNQPQHF
D gene: TRBD1; J gene: TRBJ2-5; V gene: TRBV10-2; clone size: -; CDR3 DNA: TGCGCCAGCGGTTCGGACAGGGGTTGGGGCCAAGAGACCCAGTACTTC; CDR3 protein: CASGSDRGWGQETQYF
D gene: -; J gene: TRBJ2-1; V gene: TRBV27; clone size: -; CDR3 DNA: TGTGCCAGCAGTCCGAACAAAATTCCCCCACTCCCCGACTCCTACAATGAGCAGTTCTTC; CDR3 protein: CASSPNKIPPLPDSYNEQFF
D gene: TRBD1; J gene: TRBJ1-5; V gene: TRBV30; clone size: -; CDR3 DNA: TGTGCCTGGAGCCCAGGGGGCGAGCAGCCCCAGCATTTT; CDR3 protein: CAWSPGGEQPQHF
D gene: -; J gene: TRBJ1-4; V gene: TRBV5-1; clone size: few; CDR3 DNA: TGCGCCAGCAGCTTGAGGACACCAACTAATGAAAAACTGTTTTTT; CDR3 protein: CASSLRTPTNEKLFF
D gene: TRBD1; J gene: TRBJ1-5; V gene: TRBV15; clone size: -; CDR3 DNA: TGTGCCACCAGCGAGGGCCGAACAGGGGTTCAGCCCCAGCATTTT; CDR3 protein: CATSEGRTGVQPQHF
D gene: -; J gene: TRBJ1-5; V gene: TRBV28; clone size: -; CDR3 DNA: TGTGCCAGTGACAGATCCAATCAGCCCCAGCATTTT; CDR3 protein: CASDRSNQPQHF
D gene: -; J gene: TRBJ1-4; V gene: TRBV28; clone size: -; CDR3 DNA: TGTGCCAGCATAAGGCAGGGCGCGACTCAACTGTTTTTT; CDR3 protein: CASIRQGATQLFF
D gene: TRBD1; J gene: TRBJ1-1; V gene: TRBV10-1; clone size: -; CDR3 DNA: TGCGCCAGCAGTCGACAGGGTTTCACTGAAGCTTTCTTT; CDR3 protein: CASSRQGFTEAFF
D gene: TRBD1; J gene: TRBJ2-1; V gene: TRBV28; clone size: once; CDR3 DNA: TGTGCCAGCAGTTTATGGGGGACAGGGGGGAACAATGAGCAGTTCTTC; CDR3 protein: CASSLWGTGGNNEQFF
D gene: -; J gene: TRBJ1-5; V gene: TRBV7-9; clone size: -; CDR3 DNA: TGTGCCAGCAGCTTAGCCGGACATCAGTATAGCAATCAGCCCCAGCATTTT; CDR3 protein: CASSLAGHQYSNQPQHF
D gene: TRBD2; J gene: TRBJ2-1; V gene: TRBV5-4; clone size: few; CDR3 DNA: TGTGCCAGCAGCTTGGCCGTGGGGACTAGCGGGAGGGGCAGGGTTGAGCAGTTCTTC; CDR3 protein: CASSLAVGTSGRGRVEQFF
D gene: -; J gene: TRBJ2-1; V gene: TRBV6-6; clone size: -; CDR3 DNA: TGTGCCAGCAGTTACTCCCCTGCGGGGGCCGGTGAGCAGTTCTTC; CDR3 protein: CASSYSPAGAGEQFF
D gene: -; J gene: TRBJ1-1; V gene: TRBV30; clone size: -; CDR3 DNA: TGTGCCTGGAGTGTACGTAGGGGGTGGACTGAAGCTTTCTTT; CDR3 protein: CAWSVRRGWTEAFF
D gene: -; J gene: TRBJ2-3; V gene: TRBV7-3; clone size: once; CDR3 DNA: TGTGCCAGCAGCTTGGTGGGGGATTCCACAGATACGCAGTATTTT; CDR3 protein: CASSLVGDSTDTQYF